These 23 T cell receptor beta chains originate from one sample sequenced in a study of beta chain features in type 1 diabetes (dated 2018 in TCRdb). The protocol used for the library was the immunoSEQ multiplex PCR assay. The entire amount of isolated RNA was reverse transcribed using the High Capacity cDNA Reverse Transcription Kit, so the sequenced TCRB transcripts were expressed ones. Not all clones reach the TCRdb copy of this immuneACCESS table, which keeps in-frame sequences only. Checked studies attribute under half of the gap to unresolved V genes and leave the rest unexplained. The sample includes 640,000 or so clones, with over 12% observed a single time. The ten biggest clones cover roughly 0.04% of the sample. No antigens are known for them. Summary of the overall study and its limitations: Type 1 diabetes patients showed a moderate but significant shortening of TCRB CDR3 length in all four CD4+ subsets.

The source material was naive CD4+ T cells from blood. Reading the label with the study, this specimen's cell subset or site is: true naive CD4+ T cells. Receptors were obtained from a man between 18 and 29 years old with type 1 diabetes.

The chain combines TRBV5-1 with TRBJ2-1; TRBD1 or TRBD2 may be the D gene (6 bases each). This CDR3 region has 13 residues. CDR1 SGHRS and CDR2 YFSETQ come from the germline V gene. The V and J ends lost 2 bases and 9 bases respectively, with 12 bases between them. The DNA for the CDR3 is TGCGCCAGCAGCTTCGAAGGGGGGCCTGAGCAGTTCTTC. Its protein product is CASSFEGGPEQFF.

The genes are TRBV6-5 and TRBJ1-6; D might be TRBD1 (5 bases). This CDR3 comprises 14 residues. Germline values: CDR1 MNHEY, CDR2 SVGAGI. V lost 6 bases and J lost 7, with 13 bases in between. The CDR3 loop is CASRAFQGNSPLHF. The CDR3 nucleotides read TGTGCCAGCAGAGCGTTTCAGGGAAATTCACCCCTCCACTTT.

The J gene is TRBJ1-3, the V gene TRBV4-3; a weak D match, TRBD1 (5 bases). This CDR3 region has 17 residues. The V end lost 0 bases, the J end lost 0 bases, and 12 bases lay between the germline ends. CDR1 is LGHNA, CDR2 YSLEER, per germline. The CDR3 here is CASSQDPDSHSGNTIYF. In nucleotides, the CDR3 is TGCGCCAGCAGCCAAGACCCCGACAGTCACTCTGGAAACACCATATATTTT.

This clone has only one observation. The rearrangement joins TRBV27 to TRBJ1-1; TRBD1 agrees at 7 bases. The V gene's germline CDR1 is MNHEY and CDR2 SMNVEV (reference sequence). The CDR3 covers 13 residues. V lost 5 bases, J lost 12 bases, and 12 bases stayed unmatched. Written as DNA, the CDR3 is TGTGCCAGCAGTATCACGTCGGACAGGCGCACTTTCTTT. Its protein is CASSITSDRRTFF.

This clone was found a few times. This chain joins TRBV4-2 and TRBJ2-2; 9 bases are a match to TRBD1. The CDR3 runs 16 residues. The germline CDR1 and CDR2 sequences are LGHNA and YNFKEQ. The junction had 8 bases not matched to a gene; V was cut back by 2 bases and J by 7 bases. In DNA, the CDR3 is TGTGCCAGCAGCCAACCGGGACAGGGAGAGGACGGGGAGCTGTTTTTT. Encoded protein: CASSQPGQGEDGELFF.

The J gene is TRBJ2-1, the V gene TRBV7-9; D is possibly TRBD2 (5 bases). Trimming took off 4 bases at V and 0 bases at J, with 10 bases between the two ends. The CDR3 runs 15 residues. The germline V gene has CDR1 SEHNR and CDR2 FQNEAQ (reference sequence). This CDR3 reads CASSWRVSSYNEQFF. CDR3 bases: TGTGCCAGCAGCTGGCGGGTAAGCTCCTACAATGAGCAGTTCTTC.

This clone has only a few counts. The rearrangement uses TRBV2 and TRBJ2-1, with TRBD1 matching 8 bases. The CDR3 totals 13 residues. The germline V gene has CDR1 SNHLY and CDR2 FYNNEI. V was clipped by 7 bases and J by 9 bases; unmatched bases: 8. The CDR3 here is CASTDRALFEQFF. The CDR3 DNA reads TGTGCCAGCACGGACAGGGCCTTATTTGAGCAGTTCTTC. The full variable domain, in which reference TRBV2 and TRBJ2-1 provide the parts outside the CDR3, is EPEVTQTPSHQVTQMGQEVILRCVPISNHLYFYWYRQILGQKVEFLVSFYNNEISEKSEIFDDQFSVERPDGSNFTLKIRSTKLEDSAMYFCASTDRALFEQFFGPGTRLTVL.

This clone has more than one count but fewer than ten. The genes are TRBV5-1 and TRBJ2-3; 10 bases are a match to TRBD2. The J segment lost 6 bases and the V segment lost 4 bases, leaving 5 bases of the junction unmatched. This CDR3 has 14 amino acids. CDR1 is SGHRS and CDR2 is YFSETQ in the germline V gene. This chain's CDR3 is CASSLAGARDTQYF. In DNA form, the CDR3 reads TGCGCCAGCAGCCTAGCGGGGGCTCGGGATACGCAGTATTTT.

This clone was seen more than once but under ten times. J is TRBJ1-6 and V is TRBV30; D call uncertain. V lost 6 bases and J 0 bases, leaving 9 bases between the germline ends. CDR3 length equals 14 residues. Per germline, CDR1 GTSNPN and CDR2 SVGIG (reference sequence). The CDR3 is CACGLSSYNSPLHF. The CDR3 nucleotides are TGTGCCTGTGGATTGAGCTCCTATAATTCACCCCTCCACTTT.

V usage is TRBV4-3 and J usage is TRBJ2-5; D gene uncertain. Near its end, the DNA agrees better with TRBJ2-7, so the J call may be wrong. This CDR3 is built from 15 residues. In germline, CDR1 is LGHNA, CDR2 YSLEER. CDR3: CASSQGSEGRYEQYF. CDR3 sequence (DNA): TGCGCCAGCAGCCAAGGTTCCGAAGGGCGATACGAGCAGTACTTC.

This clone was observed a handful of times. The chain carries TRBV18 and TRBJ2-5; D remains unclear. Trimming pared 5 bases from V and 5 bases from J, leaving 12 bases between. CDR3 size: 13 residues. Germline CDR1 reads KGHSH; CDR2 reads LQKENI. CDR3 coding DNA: TGTGCCAGCTCAGAAGCGTTCGACGAGACCCAGTACTTC. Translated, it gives CASSEAFDETQYF.

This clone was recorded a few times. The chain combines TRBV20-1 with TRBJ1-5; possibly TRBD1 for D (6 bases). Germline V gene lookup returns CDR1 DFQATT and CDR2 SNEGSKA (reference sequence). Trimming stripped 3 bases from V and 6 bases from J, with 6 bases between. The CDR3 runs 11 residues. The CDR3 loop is CSASRGQPQHF. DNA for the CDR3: TGCAGTGCTAGCAGGGGTCAGCCCCAGCATTTT.

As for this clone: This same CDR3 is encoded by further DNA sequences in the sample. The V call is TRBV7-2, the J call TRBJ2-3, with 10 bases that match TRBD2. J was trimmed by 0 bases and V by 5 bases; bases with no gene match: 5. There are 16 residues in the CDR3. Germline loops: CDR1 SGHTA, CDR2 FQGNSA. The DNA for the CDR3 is TGTGCCAGCAGCCTCCTAGCGGGAGTAAGCACAGATACGCAGTATTTT. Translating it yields CASSLLAGVSTDTQYF.

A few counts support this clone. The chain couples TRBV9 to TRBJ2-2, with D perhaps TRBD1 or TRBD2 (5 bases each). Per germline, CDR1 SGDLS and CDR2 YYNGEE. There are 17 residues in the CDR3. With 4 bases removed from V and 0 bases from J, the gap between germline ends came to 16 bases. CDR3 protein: CASSPLLSGPNTGELFF. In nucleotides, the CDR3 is TGTGCCAGCAGCCCTTTACTCTCGGGACCGAACACCGGGGAGCTGTTTTTT.

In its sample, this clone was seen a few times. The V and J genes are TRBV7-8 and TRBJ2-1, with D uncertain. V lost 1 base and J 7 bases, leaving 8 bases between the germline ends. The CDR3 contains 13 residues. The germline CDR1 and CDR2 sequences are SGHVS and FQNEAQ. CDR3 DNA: TGTGCCAGCAGCTTAGGTGGGGAAAATGAGCAGTTCTTC. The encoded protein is CASSLGGENEQFF.

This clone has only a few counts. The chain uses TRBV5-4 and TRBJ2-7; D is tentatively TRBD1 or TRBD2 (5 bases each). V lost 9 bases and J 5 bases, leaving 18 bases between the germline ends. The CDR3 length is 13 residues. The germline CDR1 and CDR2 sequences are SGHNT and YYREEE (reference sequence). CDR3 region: CAIGARVEDEQYF. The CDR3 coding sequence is TGTGCCATCGGGGCCCGGGTGGAGGACGAGCAGTACTTC. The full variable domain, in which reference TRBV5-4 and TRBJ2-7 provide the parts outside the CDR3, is ETGVTQSPTHLIKTRGQQVTLRCSSQSGHNTVSWYQQALGQGPQFIFQYYREEENGRGNFPPRFSGLQFPNYSSELNVNALELDDSALYLCAIGARVEDEQYFGPGTRLTVT.

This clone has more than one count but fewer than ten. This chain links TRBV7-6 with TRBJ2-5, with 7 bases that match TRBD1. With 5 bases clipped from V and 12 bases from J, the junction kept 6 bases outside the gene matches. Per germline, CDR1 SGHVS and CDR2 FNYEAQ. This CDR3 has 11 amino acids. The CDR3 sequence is CASSTATGKYF. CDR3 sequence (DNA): TGTGCCAGCAGCACAGCGACAGGGAAGTACTTC. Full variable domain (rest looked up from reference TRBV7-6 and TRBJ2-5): GAGVSQSPRYKVTKRGQDVALRCDPISGHVSLYWYRQALGQGPEFLTYFNYEAQQDKSGLPNDRFSAERPEGSISTLTIQRTEQRDSAMYRCASSTATGKYFGPGTRLLVL.

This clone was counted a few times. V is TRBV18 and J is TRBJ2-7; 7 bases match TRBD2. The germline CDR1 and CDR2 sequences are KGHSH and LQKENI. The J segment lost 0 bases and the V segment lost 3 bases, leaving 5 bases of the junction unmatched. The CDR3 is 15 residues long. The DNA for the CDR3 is TGTGCCAGCTCACCTTCGGGCGGGGGCTCCTACGAGCAGTACTTC. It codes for CASSPSGGGSYEQYF.

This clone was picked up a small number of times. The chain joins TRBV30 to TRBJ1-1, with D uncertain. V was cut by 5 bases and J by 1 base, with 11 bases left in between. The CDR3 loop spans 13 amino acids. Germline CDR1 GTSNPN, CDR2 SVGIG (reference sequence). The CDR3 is CAWQFAGNTEAFF. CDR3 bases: TGTGCCTGGCAGTTCGCGGGGAACACTGAAGCTTTCTTT.

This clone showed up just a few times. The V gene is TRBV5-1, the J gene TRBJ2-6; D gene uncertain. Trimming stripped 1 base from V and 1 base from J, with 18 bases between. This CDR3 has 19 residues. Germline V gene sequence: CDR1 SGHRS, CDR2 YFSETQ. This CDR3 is CASSLSLQAVRSGANVLTF. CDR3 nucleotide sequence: TGCGCCAGCAGCTTGAGCTTGCAGGCCGTTCGATCTGGGGCCAACGTCCTGACTTTC. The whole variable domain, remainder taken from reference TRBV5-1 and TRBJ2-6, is KAGVTQTPRYLIKTRGQQVTLSCSPISGHRSVSWYQQTPGQGLQFLFEYFSETQRNKGNFPGRFSGRQFSNSRSEMNVSTLELGDSALYLCASSLSLQAVRSGANVLTFGAGSRLTVL.

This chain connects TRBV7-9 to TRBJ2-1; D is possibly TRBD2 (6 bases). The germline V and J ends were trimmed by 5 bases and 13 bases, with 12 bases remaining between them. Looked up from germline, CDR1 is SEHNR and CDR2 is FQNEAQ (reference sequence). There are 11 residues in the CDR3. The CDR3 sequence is CASSRGLPQFF. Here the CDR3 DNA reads TGTGCCAGCAGCCGCGGACTACCCCAGTTCTTC.

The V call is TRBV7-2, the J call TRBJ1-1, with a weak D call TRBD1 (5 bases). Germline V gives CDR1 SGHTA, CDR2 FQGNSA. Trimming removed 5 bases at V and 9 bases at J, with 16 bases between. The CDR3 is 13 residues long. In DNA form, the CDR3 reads TGTGCCAGCAGCCCCAGAGGGACGGAAAAAGCTTTCTTT. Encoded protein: CASSPRGTEKAFF.

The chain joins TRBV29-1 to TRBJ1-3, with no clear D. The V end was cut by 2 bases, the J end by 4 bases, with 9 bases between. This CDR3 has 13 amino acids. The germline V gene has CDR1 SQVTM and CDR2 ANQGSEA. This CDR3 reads CSVETLIGNTIYF. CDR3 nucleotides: TGCAGCGTTGAAACTTTGATCGGAAACACCATATATTTT.